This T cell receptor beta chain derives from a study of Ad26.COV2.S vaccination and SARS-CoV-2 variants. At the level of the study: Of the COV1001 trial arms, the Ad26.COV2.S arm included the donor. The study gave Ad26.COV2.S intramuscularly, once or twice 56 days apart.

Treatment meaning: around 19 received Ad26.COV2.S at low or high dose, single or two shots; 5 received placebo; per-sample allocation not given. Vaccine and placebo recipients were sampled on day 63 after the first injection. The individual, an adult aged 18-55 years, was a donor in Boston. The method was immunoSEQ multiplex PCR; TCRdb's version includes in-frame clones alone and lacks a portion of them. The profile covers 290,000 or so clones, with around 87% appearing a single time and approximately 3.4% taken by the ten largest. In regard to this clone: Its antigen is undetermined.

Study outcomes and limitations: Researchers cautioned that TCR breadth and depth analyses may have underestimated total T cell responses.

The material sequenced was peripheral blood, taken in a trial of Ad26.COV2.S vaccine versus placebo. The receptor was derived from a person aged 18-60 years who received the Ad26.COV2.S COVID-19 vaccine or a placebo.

In DNA form, the CDR3 reads TGTGCCAGCAGTGACGGCACTAAAAACATTCAGTACTTC. Its protein product is CASSDGTKNIQYF. The V gene is TRBV6-1, the J gene TRBJ2-4; D is unresolved. Deletions cut 3 bases from V and 4 bases from J, with 7 bases between. Germline V lookup: CDR1 MNHNS, CDR2 SASEGT. The CDR3 is 13 amino acids.